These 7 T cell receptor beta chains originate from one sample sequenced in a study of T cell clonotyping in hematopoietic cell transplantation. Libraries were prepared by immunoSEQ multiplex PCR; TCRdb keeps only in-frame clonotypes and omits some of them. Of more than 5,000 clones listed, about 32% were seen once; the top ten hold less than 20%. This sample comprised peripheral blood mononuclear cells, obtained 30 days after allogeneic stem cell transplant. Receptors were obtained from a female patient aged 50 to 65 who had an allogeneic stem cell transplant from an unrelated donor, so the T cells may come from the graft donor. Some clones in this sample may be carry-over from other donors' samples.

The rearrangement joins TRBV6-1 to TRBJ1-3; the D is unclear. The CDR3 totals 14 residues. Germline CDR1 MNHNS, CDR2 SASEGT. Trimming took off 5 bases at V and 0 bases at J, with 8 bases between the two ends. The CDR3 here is CASSLDFSGNTIYF. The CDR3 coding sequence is TGTGCCAGCAGTTTGGACTTCTCTGGAAACACCATATATTTT.

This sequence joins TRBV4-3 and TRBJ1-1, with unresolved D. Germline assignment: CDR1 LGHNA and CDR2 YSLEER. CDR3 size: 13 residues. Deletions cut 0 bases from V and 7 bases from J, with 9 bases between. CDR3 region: CASSQEGVDEAFF. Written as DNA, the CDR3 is TGCGCCAGCAGCCAAGAAGGTGTAGATGAAGCTTTCTTT.

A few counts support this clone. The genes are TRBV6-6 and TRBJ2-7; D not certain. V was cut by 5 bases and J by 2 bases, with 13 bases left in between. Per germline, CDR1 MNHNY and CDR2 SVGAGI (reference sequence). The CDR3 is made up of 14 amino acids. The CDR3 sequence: CASSSSERAYEQYF. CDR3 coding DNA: TGTGCCAGCAGTAGCAGTGAAAGGGCCTACGAGCAGTACTTC.

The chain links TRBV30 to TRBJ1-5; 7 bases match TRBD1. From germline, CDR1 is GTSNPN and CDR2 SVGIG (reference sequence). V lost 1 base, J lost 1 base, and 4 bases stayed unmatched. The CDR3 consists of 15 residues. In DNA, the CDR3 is TGTGCCTGGAGTGACACAGGGGTAAGCAATCAGCCCCAGCATTTT. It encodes CAWSDTGVSNQPQHF. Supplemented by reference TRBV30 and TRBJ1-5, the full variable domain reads SQTIHQWPATLVQPVGSPLSLECTVEGTSNPNLYWYRQAAGRGLQLLFYSVGIGQISSEVPQNLSASRPQDRQFILSSKKLLLSDSGFYLCAWSDTGVSNQPQHFGDGTRLSIL.

CDR3 bases: TGTGCCAGCAGCGTAGCTTCGTGGACTAGCGGAGATACGCAGTATTTT. It encodes CASSVASWTSGDTQYF. This chain joins TRBV9 and TRBJ2-3; TRBD2 aligns across 10 bases. Germline V CDR1 and CDR2: SGDLS, YYNGEE. The trim removed 0 bases at V and 5 bases at J, leaving 6 bases unmatched. The CDR3 covers 16 residues. Together with reference TRBV9 and TRBJ2-3, the CDR3 gives the full variable domain: DSGVTQTPKHLITATGQRVTLRCSPRSGDLSVYWYQQSLDQGLQFLIQYYNGEERAKGNILERFSAQQFPDLHSELNLSSLELGDSALYFCASSVASWTSGDTQYFGPGTRLTVL.

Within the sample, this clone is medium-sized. The CDR3 sequence: CAWKFRGTEAFF. The DNA of the CDR3 is TGTGCCTGGAAATTCCGGGGTACTGAAGCTTTCTTT. This rearrangement joins TRBV30 to TRBJ1-1; D remains ambiguous. V lost 4 bases to trimming and J lost 5 bases, with 11 bases between them. The germline gives CDR1 GTSNPN, CDR2 SVGIG (reference sequence). CDR3 length: 12 residues.

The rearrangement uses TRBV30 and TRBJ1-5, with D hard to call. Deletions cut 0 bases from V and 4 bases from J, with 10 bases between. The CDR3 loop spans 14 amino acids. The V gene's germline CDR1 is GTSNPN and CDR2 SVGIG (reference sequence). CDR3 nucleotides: TGTGCCTGGAGTGTACGTTTGGGTAATCAGCCCCAGCATTTT. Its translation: CAWSVRLGNQPQHF. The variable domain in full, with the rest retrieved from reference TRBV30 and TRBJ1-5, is SQTIHQWPATLVQPVGSPLSLECTVEGTSNPNLYWYRQAAGRGLQLLFYSVGIGQISSEVPQNLSASRPQDRQFILSSKKLLLSDSGFYLCAWSVRLGNQPQHFGDGTRLSIL.